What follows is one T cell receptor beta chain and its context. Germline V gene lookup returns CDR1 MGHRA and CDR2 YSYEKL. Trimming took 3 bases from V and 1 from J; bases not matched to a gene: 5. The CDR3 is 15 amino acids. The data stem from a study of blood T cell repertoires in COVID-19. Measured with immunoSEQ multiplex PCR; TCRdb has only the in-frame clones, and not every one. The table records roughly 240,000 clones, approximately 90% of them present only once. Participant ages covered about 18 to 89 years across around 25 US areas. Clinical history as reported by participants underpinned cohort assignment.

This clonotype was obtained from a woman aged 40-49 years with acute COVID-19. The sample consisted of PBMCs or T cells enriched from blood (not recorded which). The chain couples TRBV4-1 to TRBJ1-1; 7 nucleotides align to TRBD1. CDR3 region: CASSQSGTANTEAFF. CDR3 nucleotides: TGCGCCAGCAGCCAGTCAGGGACAGCGAACACTGAAGCTTTCTTT.